Each of the 24 T cell receptor beta chains below was sequenced from the same sample in a study of T cell responses to AZD1222 COVID-19 vaccine. The repertoire was sequenced with immunoSEQ multiplex PCR; TCRdb's copy has only in-frame clones and lacks some. The sample yields 75,000 to 95,000 clones, around 89% seen once. The sample in question was peripheral blood, obtained 28 days after the second dose of the MenACWY control vaccine. The origin of the receptors is an adult who received the MenACWY meningococcal vaccine as a control.

CDR3 sequence reads: CASSPTAGGSLETQYF. CDR3 nucleotide sequence: TGTGCCAGCAGCCCCACAGCGGGGGGATCGCTAGAGACCCAGTACTTC. The chain recombines TRBV3-1 (or the pseudogene TRBV3-2) with TRBJ2-5, with 9 bases aligning to TRBD2. V lost 4 bases, J lost 4 bases, and 10 bases stayed unmatched. CDR3 length: 16 residues. Germline lookup yields CDR1 LGHDT and CDR2 YNNKEL (reference sequence).

The chain is built from TRBV4-1 and TRBJ2-3; TRBD2 matches at 11 bases. Per germline, CDR1 MGHRA and CDR2 YSYEKL. This CDR3 has 20 residues. V gave up 1 base and J gave up 2 bases; unmatched junction bases: 14. CDR3 bases: TGCGCCAGCAGCCAAGTCAATGTTTTAGGGACTAGCGGCCCCACAGATACGCAGTATTTT. This encodes CASSQVNVLGTSGPTDTQYF.

V and J are TRBV6-2 or TRBV6-3 and TRBJ1-4; D might be TRBD1 (6 bases). V lost 0 bases and J lost 4, with 9 bases in between. The CDR3 is 15 residues long. Germline CDR1 MNHEY, CDR2 SVGEGT. In nucleotides, the CDR3 is TGTGCCAGCAGTTACTCTGAACAGGGTAATGAAAAACTGTTTTTT. The encoded protein is CASSYSEQGNEKLFF.

J is TRBJ1-2 and V is TRBV3-1 (or the pseudogene TRBV3-2); D gene uncertain. Germline CDR1 is LGHDT and CDR2 is YNNKEL (reference sequence). The CDR3 has 15 amino acids. Between the trimmed V and J ends, which lost 4 bases and 2 bases, there was a span of 14 bases. Here the CDR3 reads CASSLSRGLNYGYTF. CDR3 nucleotides: TGTGCCAGCAGCCTGTCGCGGGGTCTGAACTATGGCTACACCTTC.

V gene TRBV6-1 combines with J gene TRBJ1-4; 7 bases are a match to TRBD1. In germline, CDR1 is MNHNS, CDR2 SASEGT. The CDR3 length is 15 residues. The V and J ends lost 6 bases and 1 base, in that order; junction bases with no gene match: 5. The CDR3 nucleotides read TGTGCCAGCAGCCGCACAGGGGAAACTAATGAAAAACTGTTTTTT. This encodes CASSRTGETNEKLFF.

In its sample, this clone was seen a few times. This chain joins TRBV7-9 and TRBJ1-4; D is perhaps TRBD1 (6 bases). From germline, CDR1 is SEHNR and CDR2 FQNEAQ (reference sequence). This CDR3 comprises 14 residues. V shed 5 bases and J shed 4 bases, with 11 bases lying between them. The CDR3 loop reads CASSLGQSNEKLFF. The CDR3 region has the DNA TGTGCCAGCAGCCTCGGACAGAGTAATGAAAAACTGTTTTTT.

The chain employs TRBV14 and TRBJ2-5; TRBD2 matches 8 bases. The CDR3 has 15 residues. With 5 bases clipped from V and 5 bases from J, the junction kept 10 bases outside the gene matches. Germline V gene lookup returns CDR1 SGHDN and CDR2 FVKESK. The CDR3 DNA reads as TGTGCCAGCAGCGTACCGGGACTAGTCGTCGAGACCCAGTACTTC. Translating gives CASSVPGLVVETQYF.

V and J are TRBV11-3 and TRBJ2-3; D possibly corresponds to TRBD1 (7 bases). Germline V gene lookup returns CDR1 SGHNT and CDR2 YENEEA. V lost 5 bases to trimming and J lost 3 bases, with 18 bases between them. This CDR3 spans 16 amino acids. CDR3 bases: TGTGCCAGCAGCCCCGGACAGCCAGGGGGGACAGATACGCAGTATTTT. Translating it yields CASSPGQPGGTDTQYF. Full variable domain (outside the CDR3, taken from reference TRBV11-3 and TRBJ2-3): EAGVVQSPRYKIIEKKQPVAFWCNPISGHNTLYWYLQNLGQGPELLIRYENEEAVDDSQLPKDRFSAERLKGVDSTLKIQPAELGDSAVYLCASSPGQPGGTDTQYFGPGTRLTVL.

J is TRBJ1-4 and V is TRBV2; TRBD1 agrees at 8 bases. There are 14 residues in the CDR3. CDR1 is SNHLY, CDR2 FYNNEI, per germline. Trimming removed 7 bases from V and 7 bases from J; junction bases left unmatched: 8. The CDR3 bases are TGTGCCAGCATCAATACAGGGGGGAGTGAAAAACTGTTTTTT. Translated, it gives CASINTGGSEKLFF.

This chain links TRBV7-2 with TRBJ1-6; TRBD1 might be the D (6 bases). The germline V gene has CDR1 SGHTA and CDR2 FQGNSA. Trimming took 5 bases from V and 6 from J, leaving 11 bases between them. The CDR3 length is 14 residues. DNA for the CDR3: TGTGCCAGCAGCCCGGAGGGGGGTAATTCACCCCTCCACTTT. Protein product: CASSPEGGNSPLHF.

This clone has more than one count but fewer than ten. The chain couples TRBV28 to TRBJ1-6; 7 nucleotides agree with TRBD1. The germline V gene encodes CDR1 MDHEN and CDR2 SYDVKM. CDR3 length equals 16 residues. The J segment lost 7 bases and the V segment lost 6 bases, leaving 12 bases of the junction unmatched. In nucleotides, the CDR3 is TGTGCCAGCAGGCCCTTATTTAGACAGGGAAATTCACCCCTCCACTTT. As protein: CASRPLFRQGNSPLHF.

This chain uses TRBV7-8 with TRBJ1-5; TRBD1 matches at 7 bases. Germline V gene sequence: CDR1 SGHVS, CDR2 FQNEAQ. Trimming removed 0 bases from V and 4 bases from J; junction bases left unmatched: 3. The CDR3 loop spans 15 amino acids. For the CDR3, the DNA is TGTGCCAGCAGCTTAGCAGGGGGCCTAAATCAGCCCCAGCATTTT. It is translated as CASSLAGGLNQPQHF.

The V and J genes are TRBV4-3 and TRBJ1-6; D might be TRBD1 (5 bases). The V end was cut by 1 base, the J end by 5 bases, with 12 bases between. Germline-derived CDR1 and CDR2 are LGHNA and YSLEER. The CDR3 is 16 amino acids. The DNA for the CDR3 is TGCGCCAGCAGCCAAGCCTCGACAGTCAATAATTCACCCCTCCACTTT. Its protein product is CASSQASTVNNSPLHF.

The chain carries TRBV4-3 and TRBJ1-4; D not certain. Germline V gene data show CDR1 as LGHNA and CDR2 as YSLEER. The CDR3 spans 13 residues. The V end was cut by 0 bases, the J end by 11 bases, with 10 bases between. CDR3 loop: CASSQEGRVKLFF. CDR3 coding DNA: TGCGCCAGCAGCCAAGAGGGCCGCGTGAAACTGTTTTTT.

V and J are TRBV6-6 and TRBJ1-2; 8 bases line up with TRBD1. With 0 bases clipped from V and 2 bases from J, the junction kept 2 bases outside the gene matches. CDR3 size: 15 residues. Germline assignment: CDR1 MNHNY and CDR2 SVGAGI (reference sequence). Written as DNA, the CDR3 is TGTGCCAGCAGTTACTCGACAGGGGCGAACTATGGCTACACCTTC. It codes for CASSYSTGANYGYTF.

CDR3 amino acids: CASSFSGGNNSPLHF. In nucleotides, the CDR3 is TGCGCCAGCAGCTTCTCCGGGGGTAATAATTCACCCCTCCACTTT. This sequence joins TRBV5-1 and TRBJ1-6; a possible D gene is TRBD1 (5 bases). The CDR3 loop spans 15 amino acids. V was trimmed by 2 bases and J by 5 bases, leaving 11 bases between them. The germline V gene encodes CDR1 SGHRS and CDR2 YFSETQ. The whole variable domain, filled in from reference TRBV5-1 and TRBJ1-6, reads KAGVTQTPRYLIKTRGQQVTLSCSPISGHRSVSWYQQTPGQGLQFLFEYFSETQRNKGNFPGRFSGRQFSNSRSEMNVSTLELGDSALYLCASSFSGGNNSPLHFGNGTRLTVT.

The genes are TRBV4-3 and TRBJ2-3; 7 positions match TRBD1. The CDR3 runs to 17 residues. Trimming cost V 2 bases and J 6 bases; bases outside gene matches: 14. Germline V gene data show CDR1 as LGHNA and CDR2 as YSLEER. The CDR3 bases are TGCGCCAGCAGCCAATGGTTACAGAGGACAGGCAGGGATACGCAGTATTTT. Protein sequence: CASSQWLQRTGRDTQYF.

This chain uses TRBV24-1 with TRBJ1-2; tentatively, D is TRBD1 (5 bases). This CDR3 has 16 residues. Germline CDR1 KGHDR, CDR2 SFDVKD. Between the trimmed V and J ends, which lost 2 bases and 3 bases, there was a span of 15 bases. The CDR3 region has the DNA TGTGCCACCAGTGATTCCGGACGGGACTTTCACTATGGCTACACCTTC. It encodes CATSDSGRDFHYGYTF.

This sequence joins TRBV28 and TRBJ2-7; possibly TRBD2 for D (6 bases). This CDR3 contains 14 residues. V was clipped by 6 bases and J by 1 base, with 13 bases between them. The V gene's germline CDR1 is MDHEN and CDR2 SYDVKM. CDR3 residues: CASRRGGTSYEQYF. CDR3 bases: TGTGCCAGCAGAAGAGGAGGGACTTCCTACGAGCAGTACTTC. Together with reference TRBV28 and TRBJ2-7, the CDR3 gives the full variable domain: DVKVTQSSRYLVKRTGEKVFLECVQDMDHENMFWYRQDPGLGLRLIYFSYDVKMKEKGDIPEGYSVSREKKERFSLILESASTNQTSMYLCASRRGGTSYEQYFGPGTRLTVT.

Written as DNA, the CDR3 is TGTGCCAGTAGTATAAATGGACAAGAAATCTATGGCTACACCTTC. Translation: CASSINGQEIYGYTF. V gene TRBV19 combines with J gene TRBJ1-2; D is perhaps TRBD1 (5 bases). Germline CDR1 LNHDA, CDR2 SQIVND (reference sequence). The CDR3 is 15 residues long. V was pared by 2 bases and J by 4 bases, with 14 bases between.

This clone came up once. V is TRBV5-5 and J is TRBJ1-1, with a weak D call TRBD1 (6 bases). The germline V gene has CDR1 SGHKS and CDR2 YYEKEE (reference sequence). The V gene lost 0 bases and the J gene lost 10 bases, with 19 bases spanning the gap. The CDR3 spans 15 residues. The CDR3 region has the DNA TGTGCCAGCAGCTTGGTTGTCGGGGGGCCCGGGGGAGCTTTCTTT. It codes for CASSLVVGGPGGAFF.

This chain links TRBV7-2 with TRBJ2-5; TRBD1 matches 7 bases. Germline-derived CDR1 and CDR2 are SGHTA and FQGNSA. Trimming removed 5 bases from V and 1 base from J; junction bases left unmatched: 4. The CDR3 contains 14 residues. The CDR3 sequence is CASSPGQVQETQYF. CDR3 bases: TGTGCCAGCAGCCCTGGACAGGTCCAAGAGACCCAGTACTTC.

The chain couples TRBV14 to TRBJ1-4; TRBD1 matches at 11 bases. The CDR3 has 18 residues. Germline-derived CDR1 and CDR2 are SGHDN and FVKESK. Trimming at V came to 2 bases and at J to 2 bases, leaving 7 bases not matched to a gene. CDR3 in amino acids: CASSQRTGGTRTNEKLFF. Written as DNA, the CDR3 is TGTGCCAGCAGCCAAAGGACAGGGGGCACCCGCACTAATGAAAAACTGTTTTTT.

This chain connects TRBV2 to TRBJ1-6; no clear D gene. Germline loops: CDR1 SNHLY, CDR2 FYNNEI. V shed 6 bases and J shed 6 bases, with 9 bases lying between them. The CDR3 extends over 13 amino acids. Written as DNA, the CDR3 is TGTGCCAGCAGGGTCCTGACTAATTCACCCCTCCACTTT. Amino acid sequence: CASRVLTNSPLHF.